This is a list of T cell receptor beta chains from one sample in a study of blood T cells in healthy people across ages. TCRdb re-called the 5' RACE reads with MiXCR, one entry per CDR3 protein. The table has about 830,000 distinct CDR3 sequences, 58% seen once. The sequencing input was blood. The receptor set was obtained from a young man in good health. Each CDR3 is given with its conserved first and last residue. Each record gives: V gene, J gene, clone size, D gene, CDR3 protein, CDR3 DNA. The D gene is left open where the match is weak. Clone size is given for some rows only: seen once, a few or many times, or a class if the clone is expanded.

TRBV4-2	TRBJ2-5	few	.	CASSPPGSRETQYF	TGTGCCAGCAGCCCCCCCGGCTCGAGGGAGACCCAGTACTTC
TRBV28	TRBJ2-1	few	.	CASRETEQFF	TGTGCCAGCAGGGAGACTGAGCAGTTCTTC
TRBV5-1	TRBJ2-3	.	.	CASSPGQLSTDTQYF	TGCGCCAGCAGCCCCGGACAGCTTAGCACAGATACGCAGTATTTT
TRBV6-1	TRBJ2-7	.	TRBD1	CASTQGVYEQYF	TGTGCCAGCACCCAGGGGGTCTACGAGCAGTACTTC
TRBV5-1	TRBJ2-7	.	.	CASSFGGKPSYEQYF	TGCGCCAGCAGCTTCGGGGGCAAGCCCTCCTACGAGCAGTACTTC
TRBV25-1	TRBJ2-7	.	TRBD1	CASSDLLGQSSYEQYF	TGTGCCAGCAGTGATTTGCTGGGACAGAGCTCCTACGAGCAGTACTTC
TRBV5-1	TRBJ2-7	.	.	CASSLEGGEAYNEQYF	TGCGCCAGCAGCTTGGAGGGCGGGGAGGCCTACAATGAGCAGTACTTC
TRBV20-1	TRBJ2-1	.	.	CSARLQRIYNGQFF	TGCAGTGCTAGACTCCAGCGTATCTACAATGGGCAGTTCTTC
TRBV20-1	TRBJ2-1	few	.	CSARGTLNEQFF	TGCAGTGCTAGGGGGACTCTCAATGAGCAGTTCTTC
TRBV4-2	TRBJ1-5	few	TRBD1	CASSQNLQGVNQPQHF	TGTGCCAGCAGCCAAAATTTACAGGGGGTAAATCAGCCCCAGCATTTT
TRBV7-2	TRBJ1-1	.	TRBD1	CASSLTGGTGSVGAFF	TGTGCCAGCAGCTTAACAGGGGGGACAGGGTCGGTAGGAGCTTTCTTT
TRBV7-2	TRBJ2-1	few	.	CASSLDGQHNEQFF	TGTGCCAGCAGCTTAGATGGACAACACAATGAGCAGTTCTTC
TRBV20-1	TRBJ1-1	.	TRBD1	CSAPGQGRTEAFF	TGCAGTGCCCCGGGACAGGGAAGGACTGAAGCTTTCTTT
TRBV7-2	TRBJ2-5	many	TRBD2	CASSQRTSGRMRETQYF	TGTGCCAGCAGCCAACGGACTAGCGGGAGGATGCGGGAGACCCAGTACTTC
TRBV29-1	TRBJ2-7	.	.	CSPREADEQYF	TGCAGCCCCAGGGAAGCGGACGAGCAGTACTTC
TRBV7-2	TRBJ2-7	few	TRBD1	CASSLVGQGPHEQYF	TGTGCCAGCAGCTTAGTTGGACAGGGCCCACACGAGCAGTACTTC
TRBV6-5	TRBJ1-2	few	.	CATIGQDGLQYGYTF	TGTGCCACGATAGGGCAGGACGGTCTTCAGTATGGCTACACCTTC
TRBV10-3	TRBJ2-1	.	.	CAIRAGTLLNEQFF	TGTGCCATCAGGGCGGGGACACTCTTAAATGAGCAGTTCTTC
TRBV7-9	TRBJ2-7	.	.	CASSNHRDRAYEQYF	TGTGCCAGCTCGAATCACCGGGACCGAGCCTACGAGCAGTACTTC
TRBV28	TRBJ2-7	.	.	CASSWGLAVHSYEQYF	TGTGCCAGCAGTTGGGGGTTAGCCGTCCACTCCTACGAGCAGTACTTC
TRBV9	TRBJ2-3	few	.	CASSVVPTDTQYF	TGTGCCAGCAGCGTGGTCCCCACAGATACGCAGTATTTT
TRBV20-1	TRBJ2-3	.	TRBD2	CSAWTSGSGTDTQYF	TGCAGTGCTTGGACTAGCGGGAGCGGTACAGATACGCAGTATTTT
TRBV6-2/TRBV6-3	TRBJ2-7	few	TRBD2	CASRLTSGSFYEQYF	TGTGCCAGCAGGCTGACTAGCGGGAGCTTCTACGAGCAGTACTTC
TRBV24-1	TRBJ2-3	few	.	CATSDPRSTDTQYF	TGTGCCACCAGTGACCCGCGAAGCACAGATACGCAGTATTTT
TRBV25-1	TRBJ2-7	.	.	CASRPGTDYEQYF	TGTGCCAGCAGGCCAGGGACGGACTACGAGCAGTACTTC
TRBV20-1	TRBJ2-1	once	TRBD2	CSANSGVYSEQFF	TGCAGTGCTAATAGCGGGGTGTATAGTGAGCAGTTCTTC
TRBV29-1	TRBJ2-5	.	.	CSVEDGTPLGTQYF	TGCAGCGTTGAGGATGGGACGCCCTTAGGGACCCAGTACTTC
TRBV7-6	TRBJ2-1	.	TRBD1	CASSGTGAEQFF	TGTGCCAGCAGCGGTACAGGGGCCGAGCAGTTCTTC
TRBV21-1	TRBJ2-7	.	.	CASSNRDRPYEQYF	TGTGCCAGCAGCAACCGGGACAGACCCTACGAGCAGTACTTC
TRBV12-3/TRBV12-4	TRBJ1-1	many	.	CASSLSAGEAFF	TGTGCCAGCAGTTTATCGGCAGGGGAAGCTTTCTTT
TRBV7-2	TRBJ2-5	few	TRBD1	CASSRIGQGAGETQYF	TGTGCCAGCAGCCGCATAGGACAGGGGGCTGGAGAGACCCAGTACTTC